This TCR beta chain was recorded in a study of blood T cell repertoires in COVID-19. Data came from immunoSEQ multiplex PCR; TCRdb stores just in-frame clones and leaves some out. Of some 83,000 clones in the sample, about 91% were seen once. The CDR3 is made up of 16 amino acids. Germline-derived CDR1 and CDR2 are SEHNR and FQNEAQ (reference sequence). The junction had 5 bases not matched to a gene; V was cut back by 5 bases and J by 2 bases. This TCR was recovered from a man aged 60 to 75 with acute or convalescent COVID-19. The J gene is TRBJ2-1, the V gene TRBV7-9; 11 bases are a match to TRBD2. Material: peripheral blood. The CDR3 DNA sequence: TGTGCCAGCAGCCTCCTAGCGGGAGGAACCTACAATGAGCAGTTCTTC. The encoded protein is CASSLLAGGTYNEQFF.